Below, 8 T cell receptor beta chains from the same sample are listed, as sequenced in a study of a mutant IDH1 vaccine in newly diagnosed glioma. These receptors are not linked to any known antigen. This table comes from immunoSEQ multiplex PCR, and its TCRdb copy is limited to in-frame clones, with some not included. The repertoire has roughly 43,000 clones, about four fifths of them found once; the top ten carry about 2.2%. As for time point: week 23, last vaccination. All doses held 300 ug of mutant IDH1 20-mer peptide, with topical imiquimod. Sequenced material: PBMCs, taken from a glioma patient whose treatment included an IDH1 peptide vaccine. The receptors shown here come from a woman under 30 with glioma. Some clones in this sample may be carry-over from other donors' samples.

The chain recombines TRBV7-9 with TRBJ1-2; D may be TRBD1 (5 bases). This CDR3 is built from 12 residues. Trimming pared 5 bases from V and 3 bases from J, leaving 7 bases between. Germline V CDR1 and CDR2: SEHNR, FQNEAQ (reference sequence). The CDR3 coding sequence is TGTGCCAGCAGCCCGACAGACTATGGCTACACCTTC. It is translated as CASSPTDYGYTF.

The rearrangement uses TRBV5-1 and TRBJ2-1; 10 positions match TRBD1. The CDR3 is 19 amino acids. V shed 4 bases, J shed 0 bases, and the junction held 13 bases outside the gene matches. Germline V gene sequence: CDR1 SGHRS, CDR2 YFSETQ. For the CDR3, the DNA is TGCGCCAGCAGCCCCTGGACAGGGGGTGTCTCAACCTCCTACAATGAGCAGTTCTTC. Translation gives CASSPWTGGVSTSYNEQFF.

The V and J genes are TRBV10-1 and TRBJ2-1, with D maybe TRBD2 (5 bases). The CDR3 is 14 residues long. Trimming removed 0 bases from V and 10 bases from J, with 13 bases in between. Germline assignment: CDR1 WNHNN and CDR2 SYGVQD (reference sequence). In DNA form, the CDR3 reads TGCGCCAGCAGTGAGTCAGGAAGCGGCACGGAGCAGTTCTTC. Its translation is CASSESGSGTEQFF.

This chain links TRBV11-2 with TRBJ1-1; no clear D. Germline CDR1 is SGHAT and CDR2 is FQNNGV. The CDR3 totals 13 residues. Trimming removed 7 bases from V and 2 bases from J, with 11 bases in between. The CDR3 region is CASTLKGNTEAFF. The CDR3 DNA sequence: TGTGCCAGCACCCTTAAGGGAAACACTGAAGCTTTCTTT.

The chain links TRBV13 to TRBJ1-5; no clear D. The CDR3 length is 14 residues. CDR1 is PRHDT and CDR2 is FYEKMQ in the germline V gene (reference sequence). V lost 0 bases and J 9 bases, leaving 12 bases between the germline ends. The CDR3 loop reads CASSLGGPNGPQHF. The CDR3 bases are TGTGCCAGCAGCTTAGGAGGGCCTAATGGGCCCCAGCATTTT.

J is TRBJ2-7 and V is TRBV4-1; no clear D. The ends were cut back, 3 bases at V and 1 base at J, with 7 bases in the middle. The CDR3 is 13 residues long. CDR1 is MGHRA and CDR2 is YSYEKL in the germline V gene. The DNA for the CDR3 is TGCGCCAGCAGCCAGGTAGGGTCCTACGAGCAGTACTTC. Its protein product is CASSQVGSYEQYF.

This clone has only a few counts. The chain carries TRBV19 and TRBJ1-5, with TRBD1 identical over 11 bases. Germline V gene data show CDR1 as LNHDA and CDR2 as SQIVND (reference sequence). The CDR3 runs 17 residues. The junction had 10 bases not matched to a gene; V was cut back by 8 bases and J by 1 base. CDR3 bases: TGTGCCAGTTCCCCCCGGACAGGGGGCGTGAGCAATCAGCCCCAGCATTTT. Amino acids: CASSPRTGGVSNQPQHF.

This clone was counted a few times. The chain uses TRBV5-6 and TRBJ1-5; 10 bases fit TRBD1. This CDR3 comprises 15 residues. J was trimmed by 7 bases and V by 4 bases; bases with no gene match: 8. Per the germline V gene, CDR1 is SGHDT and CDR2 is YYEEEE. In DNA, the CDR3 is TGTGCCAGCAGCCCGGGGGACAGGGGTGGACAGCCCCAGCATTTT. Amino acid sequence: CASSPGDRGGQPQHF.